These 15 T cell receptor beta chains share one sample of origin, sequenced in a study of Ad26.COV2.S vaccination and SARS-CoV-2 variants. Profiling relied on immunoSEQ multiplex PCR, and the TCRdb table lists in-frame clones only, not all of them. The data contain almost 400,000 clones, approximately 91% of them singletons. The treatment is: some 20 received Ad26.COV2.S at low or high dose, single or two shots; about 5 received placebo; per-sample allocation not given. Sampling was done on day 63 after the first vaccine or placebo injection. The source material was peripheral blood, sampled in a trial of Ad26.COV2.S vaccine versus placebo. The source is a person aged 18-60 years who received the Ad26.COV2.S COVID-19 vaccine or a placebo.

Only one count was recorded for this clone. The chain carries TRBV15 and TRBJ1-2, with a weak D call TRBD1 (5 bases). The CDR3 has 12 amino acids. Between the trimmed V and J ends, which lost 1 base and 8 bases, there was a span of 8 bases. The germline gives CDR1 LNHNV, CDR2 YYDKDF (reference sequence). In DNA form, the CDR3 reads TGTGCCACCAGCAGAGGAGGGGTGGGCTACACCTTC. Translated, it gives CATSRGGVGYTF.

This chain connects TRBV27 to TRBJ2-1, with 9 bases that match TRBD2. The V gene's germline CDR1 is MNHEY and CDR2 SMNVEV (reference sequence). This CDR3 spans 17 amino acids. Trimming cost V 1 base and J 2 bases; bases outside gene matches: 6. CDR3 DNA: TGTGCCAGCAGTTTATTGGGGCGGGAGGGGCCCTACAATGAGCAGTTCTTC. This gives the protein CASSLLGREGPYNEQFF.

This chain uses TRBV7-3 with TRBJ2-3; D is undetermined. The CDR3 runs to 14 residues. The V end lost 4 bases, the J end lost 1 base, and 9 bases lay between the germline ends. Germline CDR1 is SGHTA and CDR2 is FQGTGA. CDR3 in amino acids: CASSYTGGTDTQYF. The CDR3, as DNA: TGTGCCAGCAGCTATACTGGGGGCACAGATACGCAGTATTTT.

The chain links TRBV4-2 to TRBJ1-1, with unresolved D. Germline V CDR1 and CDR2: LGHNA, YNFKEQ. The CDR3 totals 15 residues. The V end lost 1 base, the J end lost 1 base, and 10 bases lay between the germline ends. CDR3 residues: CASSQGARRNTEAFF. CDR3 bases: TGTGCCAGCAGCCAAGGGGCACGTAGGAACACTGAAGCTTTCTTT.

CDR3 in amino acids: CASSPQGFTGELFF. CDR3 coding DNA: TGTGCCAGCAGCCCCCAGGGATTCACCGGGGAGCTGTTTTTT. The gene calls are TRBV7-2 and TRBJ2-2; a possible D gene is TRBD1 (5 bases). The germline V gene encodes CDR1 SGHTA and CDR2 FQGNSA. The length of the CDR3 is 14 residues. V lost 5 bases to trimming and J lost 4 bases, with 11 bases between them.

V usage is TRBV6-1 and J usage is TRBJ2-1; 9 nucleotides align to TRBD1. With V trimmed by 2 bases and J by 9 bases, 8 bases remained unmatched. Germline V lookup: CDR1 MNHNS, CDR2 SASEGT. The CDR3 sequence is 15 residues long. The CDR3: CASSENPTGGGEQFF. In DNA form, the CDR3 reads TGTGCCAGCAGTGAAAACCCGACAGGGGGAGGTGAGCAGTTCTTC.

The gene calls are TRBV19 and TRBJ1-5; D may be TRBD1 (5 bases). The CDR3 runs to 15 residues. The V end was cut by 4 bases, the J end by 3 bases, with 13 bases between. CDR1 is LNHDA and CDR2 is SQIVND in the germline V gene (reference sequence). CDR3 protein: CASSNSGSLNQPQHF. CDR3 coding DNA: TGTGCCAGTAGTAACTCAGGGTCCCTCAATCAGCCCCAGCATTTT. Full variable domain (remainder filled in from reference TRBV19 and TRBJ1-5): DGGITQSPKYLFRKEGQNVTLSCEQNLNHDAMYWYRQDPGQGLRLIYYSQIVNDFQKGDIAEGYSVSREKKESFPLTVTSAQKNPTAFYLCASSNSGSLNQPQHFGDGTRLSIL.

The CDR3 coding sequence is TGTGCCAGCAGCCCCATAACGGGACAGGGGCATCCCGGGGAGCTGTTTTTT. Protein product: CASSPITGQGHPGELFF. This chain uses TRBV14 with TRBJ2-2; 10 bases align to TRBD1. Germline V gene data show CDR1 as SGHDN and CDR2 as FVKESK. This CDR3 has 17 residues. Unmatched junction bases numbered 11, after V lost 4 bases and J lost 6 bases.

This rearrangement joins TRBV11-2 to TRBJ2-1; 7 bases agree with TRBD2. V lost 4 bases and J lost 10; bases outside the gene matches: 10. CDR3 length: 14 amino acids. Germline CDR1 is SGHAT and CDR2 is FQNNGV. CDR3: CASSSLGLDGEQFF. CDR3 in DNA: TGTGCCAGCAGCTCCCTTGGACTAGACGGGGAGCAGTTCTTC. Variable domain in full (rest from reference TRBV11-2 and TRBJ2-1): EAGVAQSPRYKIIEKRQSVAFWCNPISGHATLYWYQQILGQGPKLLIQFQNNGVVDDSQLPKDRFSAERLKGVDSTLKIQPAKLEDSAVYLCASSSLGLDGEQFFGPGTRLTVL.

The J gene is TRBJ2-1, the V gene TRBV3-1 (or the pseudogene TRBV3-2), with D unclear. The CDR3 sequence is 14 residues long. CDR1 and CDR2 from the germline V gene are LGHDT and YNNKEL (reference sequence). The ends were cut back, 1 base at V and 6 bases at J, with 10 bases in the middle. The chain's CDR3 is CASSQVVSSNEQFF. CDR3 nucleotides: TGTGCCAGCAGCCAAGTCGTCAGTAGCAATGAGCAGTTCTTC.

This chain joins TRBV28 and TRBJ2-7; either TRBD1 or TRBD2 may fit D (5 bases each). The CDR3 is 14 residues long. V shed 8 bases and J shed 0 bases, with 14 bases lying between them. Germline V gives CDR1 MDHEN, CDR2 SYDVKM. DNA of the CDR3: TGTGCCAGCCGGGGCTTACCGAGCTCCTACGAGCAGTACTTC. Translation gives CASRGLPSSYEQYF.

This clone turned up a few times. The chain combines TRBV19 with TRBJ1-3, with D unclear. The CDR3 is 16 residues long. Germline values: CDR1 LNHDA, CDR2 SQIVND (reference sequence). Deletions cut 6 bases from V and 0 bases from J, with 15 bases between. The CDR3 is CASSDRERGSGNTIYF. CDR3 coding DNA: TGTGCCAGTAGCGATAGGGAGCGGGGCTCTGGAAACACCATATATTTT.

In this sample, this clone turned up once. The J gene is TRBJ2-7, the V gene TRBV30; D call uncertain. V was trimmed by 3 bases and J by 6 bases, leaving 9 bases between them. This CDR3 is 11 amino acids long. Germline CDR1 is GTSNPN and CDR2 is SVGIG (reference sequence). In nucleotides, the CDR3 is TGTGCCTGGAGGCACCTCGGCGAGCAGTACTTC. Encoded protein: CAWRHLGEQYF.

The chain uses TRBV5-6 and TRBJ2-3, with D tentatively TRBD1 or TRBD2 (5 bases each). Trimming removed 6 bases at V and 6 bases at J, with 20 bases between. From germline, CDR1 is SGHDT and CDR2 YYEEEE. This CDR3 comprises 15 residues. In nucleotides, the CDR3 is TGTGCCAGCACCACACCGGGGCCCTTGGTGGATACGCAGTATTTT. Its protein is CASTTPGPLVDTQYF.

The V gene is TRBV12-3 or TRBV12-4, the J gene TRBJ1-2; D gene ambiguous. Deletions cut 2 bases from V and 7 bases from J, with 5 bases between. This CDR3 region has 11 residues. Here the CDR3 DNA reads TGTGCCAGCAGTTTACTGGCTGGCTACACCTTC. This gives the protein CASSLLAGYTF.